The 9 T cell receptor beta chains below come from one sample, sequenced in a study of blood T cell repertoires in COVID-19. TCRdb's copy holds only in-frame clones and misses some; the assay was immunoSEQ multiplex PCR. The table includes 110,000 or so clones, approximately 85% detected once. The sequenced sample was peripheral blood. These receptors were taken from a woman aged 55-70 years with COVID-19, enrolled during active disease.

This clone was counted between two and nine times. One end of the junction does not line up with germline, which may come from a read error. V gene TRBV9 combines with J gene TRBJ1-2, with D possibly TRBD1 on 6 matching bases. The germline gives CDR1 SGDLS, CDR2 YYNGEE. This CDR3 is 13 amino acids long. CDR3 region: CASSPNLRGSSYF. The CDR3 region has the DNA TGTGCCAGCAGCCCCAACTTGAGGGGGTCCTCATACTTC. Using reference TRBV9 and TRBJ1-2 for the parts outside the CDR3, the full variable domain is DSGVTQTPKHLITATGQRVTLRCSPRSGDLSVYWYQQSLDQGLQFLIQYYNGEERAKGNILERFSAQQFPDLHSELNLSSLELGDSALYFCASSPNLRGSSYFGSGTRLTVV.

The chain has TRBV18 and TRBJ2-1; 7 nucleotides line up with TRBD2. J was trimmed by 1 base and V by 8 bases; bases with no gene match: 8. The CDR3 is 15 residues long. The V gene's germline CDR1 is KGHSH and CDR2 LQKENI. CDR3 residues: CASPFGRRSYNEQFF. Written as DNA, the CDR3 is TGTGCCAGCCCCTTCGGGAGGCGATCCTACAATGAGCAGTTCTTC.

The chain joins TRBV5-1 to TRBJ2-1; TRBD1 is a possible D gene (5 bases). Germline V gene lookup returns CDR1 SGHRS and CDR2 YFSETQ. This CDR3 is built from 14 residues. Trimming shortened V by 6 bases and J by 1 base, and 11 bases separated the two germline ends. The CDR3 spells CASTWGVSYNEQFF. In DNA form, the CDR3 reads TGCGCCAGCACGTGGGGCGTTTCCTACAATGAGCAGTTCTTC. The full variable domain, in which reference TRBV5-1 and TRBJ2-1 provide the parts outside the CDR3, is KAGVTQTPRYLIKTRGQQVTLSCSPISGHRSVSWYQQTPGQGLQFLFEYFSETQRNKGNFPGRFSGRQFSNSRSEMNVSTLELGDSALYLCASTWGVSYNEQFFGPGTRLTVL.

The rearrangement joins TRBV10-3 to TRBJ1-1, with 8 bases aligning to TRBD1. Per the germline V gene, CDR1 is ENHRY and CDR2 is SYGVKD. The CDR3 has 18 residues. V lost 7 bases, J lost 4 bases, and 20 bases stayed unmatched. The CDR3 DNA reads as TGTGCCATCACGAGGGGGGAACAGGGGGTAGGAATTGGCACTGAAGCTTTCTTT. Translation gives CAITRGEQGVGIGTEAFF.

CDR3 sequence (DNA): TGCGCCAGCAGCCAATCGGGACAGCCGAACACTGAAGCTTTCTTT. Its protein is CASSQSGQPNTEAFF. This rearrangement joins TRBV4-3 to TRBJ1-1; 7 bases align to TRBD1. This CDR3 comprises 15 residues. J was trimmed by 1 base and V by 2 bases; bases with no gene match: 4. Germline CDR1 and CDR2: LGHNA and YSLEER.

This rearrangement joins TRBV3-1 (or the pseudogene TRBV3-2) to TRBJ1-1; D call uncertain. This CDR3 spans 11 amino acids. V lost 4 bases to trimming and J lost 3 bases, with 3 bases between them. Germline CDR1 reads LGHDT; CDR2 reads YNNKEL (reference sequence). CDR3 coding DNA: TGTGCCAGCAGCCCGTACACTGAAGCTTTCTTT. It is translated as CASSPYTEAFF.

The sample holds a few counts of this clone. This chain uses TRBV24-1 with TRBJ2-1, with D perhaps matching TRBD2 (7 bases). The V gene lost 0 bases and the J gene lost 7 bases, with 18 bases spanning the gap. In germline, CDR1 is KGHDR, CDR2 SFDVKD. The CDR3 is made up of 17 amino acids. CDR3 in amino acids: CATSDLHLMGGRNEQFF. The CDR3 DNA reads TGTGCCACCAGTGATTTGCATCTGATGGGGGGGCGGAATGAGCAGTTCTTC.

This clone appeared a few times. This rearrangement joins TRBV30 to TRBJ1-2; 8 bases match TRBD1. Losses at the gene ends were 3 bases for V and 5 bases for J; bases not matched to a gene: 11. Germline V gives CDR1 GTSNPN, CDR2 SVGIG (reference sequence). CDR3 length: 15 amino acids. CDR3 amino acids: CAWRFGRGLGYGYTF. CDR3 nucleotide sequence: TGTGCCTGGAGGTTTGGCAGGGGGCTTGGATATGGCTACACCTTC. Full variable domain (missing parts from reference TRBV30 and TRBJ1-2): SQTIHQWPATLVQPVGSPLSLECTVEGTSNPNLYWYRQAAGRGLQLLFYSVGIGQISSEVPQNLSASRPQDRQFILSSKKLLLSDSGFYLCAWRFGRGLGYGYTFGSGTRLTVV.

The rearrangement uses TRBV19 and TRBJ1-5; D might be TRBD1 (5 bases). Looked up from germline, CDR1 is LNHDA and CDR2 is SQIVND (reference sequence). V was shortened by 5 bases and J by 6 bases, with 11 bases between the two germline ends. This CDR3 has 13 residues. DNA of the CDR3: TGTGCCAGTAGTCAGGGCGGTGGTCAGCCCCAGCATTTT. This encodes CASSQGGGQPQHF.